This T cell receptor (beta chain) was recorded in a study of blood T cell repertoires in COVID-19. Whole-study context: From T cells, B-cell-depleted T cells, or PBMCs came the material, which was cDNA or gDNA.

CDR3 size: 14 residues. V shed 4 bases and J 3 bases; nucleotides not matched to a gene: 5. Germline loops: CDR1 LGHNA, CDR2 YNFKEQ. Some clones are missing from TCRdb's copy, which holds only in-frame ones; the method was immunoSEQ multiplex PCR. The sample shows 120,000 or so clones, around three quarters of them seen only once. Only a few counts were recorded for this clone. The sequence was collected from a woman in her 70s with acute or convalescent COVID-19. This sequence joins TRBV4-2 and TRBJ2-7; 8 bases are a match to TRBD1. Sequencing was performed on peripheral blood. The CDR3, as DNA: TGTGCCAGCAGCCCCGGGACAGGCAACTACGAGCAGTACTTC. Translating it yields CASSPGTGNYEQYF.